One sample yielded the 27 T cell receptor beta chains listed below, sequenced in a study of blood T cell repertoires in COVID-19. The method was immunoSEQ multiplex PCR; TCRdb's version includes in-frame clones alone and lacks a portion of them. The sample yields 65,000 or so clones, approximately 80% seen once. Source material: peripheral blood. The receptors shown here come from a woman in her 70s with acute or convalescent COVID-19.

The CDR3 DNA follows: TGTGCCAGCCTTAGGTCCGGGACAGGGTCCTACGAGCAGTACTTC. Translation: CASLRSGTGSYEQYF. The chain is built from TRBV28 and TRBJ2-7; 9 bases are a match to TRBD1. V was pared by 8 bases and J by 1 base, with 9 bases of the junction left unmatched. The CDR3 runs 15 residues. CDR1 and CDR2 (germline): MDHEN, SYDVKM.

CDR3 amino acids: CASSLGLEVWQFF. DNA of the CDR3: TGTGCCAGCAGTCTGGGACTGGAGGTTTGGCAGTTCTTC. The V gene is TRBV6-1, the J gene TRBJ2-1; tentative D call: TRBD2 (6 bases). V dropped 5 bases and J dropped 12 bases, with 17 bases sitting between them. Looked up from germline, CDR1 is MNHNS and CDR2 is SASEGT. This CDR3 contains 13 residues.

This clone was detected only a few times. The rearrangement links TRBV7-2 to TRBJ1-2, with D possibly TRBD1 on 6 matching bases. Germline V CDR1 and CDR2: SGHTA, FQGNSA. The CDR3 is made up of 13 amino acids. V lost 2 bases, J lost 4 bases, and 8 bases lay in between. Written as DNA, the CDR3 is TGTGCCAGCAGCTTATACAGGGCCTATGGCTACACCTTC. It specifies CASSLYRAYGYTF.

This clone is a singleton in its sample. CDR3 DNA sequence: TGTGCCAGCTCCCCCGAGCTGAATTCACCCCTCCACTTT. It translates to CASSPELNSPLHF. The chain joins TRBV18 to TRBJ1-6; no reliable D call. The V end lost 6 bases, the J end lost 7 bases, and 10 bases lay between the germline ends. The CDR3 has 13 residues. The germline gives CDR1 KGHSH, CDR2 LQKENI.

This chain's CDR3 is CATQPGQGSPTNTGELFF. DNA of the CDR3: TGTGCCACCCAACCGGGACAGGGGTCCCCCACGAACACCGGGGAGCTGTTTTTT. This chain uses TRBV24-1 with TRBJ2-2, with TRBD1 identical over 10 bases. The CDR3 is 18 residues long. CDR1 is KGHDR and CDR2 is SFDVKD in the germline V gene. The J segment lost 0 bases and the V segment lost 9 bases, leaving 12 bases of the junction unmatched.

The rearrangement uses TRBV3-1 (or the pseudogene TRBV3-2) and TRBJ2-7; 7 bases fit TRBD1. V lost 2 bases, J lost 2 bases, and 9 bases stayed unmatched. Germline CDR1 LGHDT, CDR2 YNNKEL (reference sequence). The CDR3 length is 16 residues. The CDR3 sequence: CASSQHPGQHPYEQYF. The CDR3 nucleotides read TGTGCCAGCAGCCAACACCCGGGACAGCACCCCTACGAGCAGTACTTC.

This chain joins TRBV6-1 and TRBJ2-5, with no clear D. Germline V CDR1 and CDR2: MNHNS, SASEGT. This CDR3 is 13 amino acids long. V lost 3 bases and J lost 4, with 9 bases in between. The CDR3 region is CASSERFRETQYF. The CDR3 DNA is TGTGCCAGCAGTGAGAGGTTTAGAGAGACCCAGTACTTC.

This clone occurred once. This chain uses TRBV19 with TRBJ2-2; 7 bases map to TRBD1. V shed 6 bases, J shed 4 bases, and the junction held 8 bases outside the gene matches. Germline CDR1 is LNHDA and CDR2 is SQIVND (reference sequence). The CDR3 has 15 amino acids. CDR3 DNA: TGTGCCAGTAGGAGGGGACAGCAGGGCACCGGGGAGCTGTTTTTT. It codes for CASRRGQQGTGELFF.

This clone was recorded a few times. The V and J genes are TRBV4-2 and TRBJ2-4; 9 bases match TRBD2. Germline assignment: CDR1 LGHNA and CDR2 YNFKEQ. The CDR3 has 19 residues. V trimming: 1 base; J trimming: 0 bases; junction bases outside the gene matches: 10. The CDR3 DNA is TGTGCCAGCAGCCAAGGGGCGGGAGGGCCAACGGGAGCCAAAAACATTCAGTACTTC. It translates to CASSQGAGGPTGAKNIQYF.

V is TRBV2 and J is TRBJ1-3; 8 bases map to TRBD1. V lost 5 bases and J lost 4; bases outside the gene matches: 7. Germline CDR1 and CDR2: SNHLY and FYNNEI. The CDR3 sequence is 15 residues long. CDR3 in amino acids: CASSPQTGVGNTIYF. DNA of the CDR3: TGTGCCAGCAGTCCACAGACAGGGGTCGGAAACACCATATATTTT.

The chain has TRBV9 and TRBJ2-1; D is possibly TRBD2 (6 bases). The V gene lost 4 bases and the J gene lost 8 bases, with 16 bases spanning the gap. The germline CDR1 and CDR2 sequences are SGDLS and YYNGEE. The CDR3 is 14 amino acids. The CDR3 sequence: CASSPRTWGDEQFF. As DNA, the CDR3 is TGTGCCAGCAGCCCCCGGACCTGGGGGGATGAGCAGTTCTTC.

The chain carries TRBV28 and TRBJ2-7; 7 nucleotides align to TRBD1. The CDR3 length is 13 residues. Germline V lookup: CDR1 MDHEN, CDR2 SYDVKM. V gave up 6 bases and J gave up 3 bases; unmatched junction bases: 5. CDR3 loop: CASSRGQYYEQYF. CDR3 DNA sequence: TGTGCCAGCAGCCGGGGACAGTACTACGAGCAGTACTTC.

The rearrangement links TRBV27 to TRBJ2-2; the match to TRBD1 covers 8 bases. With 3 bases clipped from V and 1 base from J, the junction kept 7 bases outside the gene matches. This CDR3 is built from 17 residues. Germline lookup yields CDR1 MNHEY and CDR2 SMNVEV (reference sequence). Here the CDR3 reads CASSFPRTGLNTGELFF. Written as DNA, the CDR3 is TGTGCCAGCAGTTTCCCGCGGACAGGGCTGAACACCGGGGAGCTGTTTTTT.

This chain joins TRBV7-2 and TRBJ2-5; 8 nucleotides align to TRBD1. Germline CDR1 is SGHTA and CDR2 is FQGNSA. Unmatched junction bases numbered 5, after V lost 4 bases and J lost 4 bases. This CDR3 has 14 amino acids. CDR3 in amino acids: CASSSRTGIETQYF. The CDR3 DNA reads TGTGCCAGCAGCTCGCGGACAGGGATAGAGACCCAGTACTTC.

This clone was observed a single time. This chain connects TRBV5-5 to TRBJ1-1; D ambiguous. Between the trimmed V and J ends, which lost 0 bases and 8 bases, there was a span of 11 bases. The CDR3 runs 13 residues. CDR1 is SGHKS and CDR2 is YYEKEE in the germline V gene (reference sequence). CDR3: CASSLVISREAFF. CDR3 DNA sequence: TGTGCCAGCAGCTTGGTGATCTCGCGGGAAGCTTTCTTT. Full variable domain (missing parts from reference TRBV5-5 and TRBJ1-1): DAGVTQSPTHLIKTRGQQVTLRCSPISGHKSVSWYQQVLGQGPQFIFQYYEKEERGRGNFPDRFSARQFPNYSSELNVNALLLGDSALYLCASSLVISREAFFGQGTRLTVV.

The CDR3 reads CASSSATGADGYTF. DNA of the CDR3: TGTGCCAGTAGTTCCGCGACAGGGGCAGATGGCTACACCTTC. The V gene is TRBV19, the J gene TRBJ1-2, with 8 bases identical to TRBD1. The CDR3 loop spans 14 amino acids. With V trimmed by 5 bases and J by 6 bases, 8 bases remained unmatched. Germline CDR1 is LNHDA and CDR2 is SQIVND (reference sequence).

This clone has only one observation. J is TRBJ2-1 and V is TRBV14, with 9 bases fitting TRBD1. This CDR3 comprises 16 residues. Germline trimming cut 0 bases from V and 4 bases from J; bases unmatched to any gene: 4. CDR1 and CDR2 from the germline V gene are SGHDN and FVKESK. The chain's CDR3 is CASSQDGTGRYNEQFF. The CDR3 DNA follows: TGTGCCAGCAGCCAAGACGGGACAGGGAGATACAATGAGCAGTTCTTC.

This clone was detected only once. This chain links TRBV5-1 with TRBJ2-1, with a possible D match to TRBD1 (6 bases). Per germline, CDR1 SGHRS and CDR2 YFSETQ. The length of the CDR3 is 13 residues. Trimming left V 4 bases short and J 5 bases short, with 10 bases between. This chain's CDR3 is CASSLDSNNEQFF. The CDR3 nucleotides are TGCGCCAGCAGCCTGGACAGTAACAATGAGCAGTTCTTC.

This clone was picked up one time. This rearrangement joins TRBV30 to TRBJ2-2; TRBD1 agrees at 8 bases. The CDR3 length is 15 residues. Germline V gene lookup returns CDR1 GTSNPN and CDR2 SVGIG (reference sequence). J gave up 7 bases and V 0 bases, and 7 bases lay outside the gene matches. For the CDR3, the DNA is TGTGCCTGGAGTGTACAGGGGGATCTTGGCGGGGAGCTGTTTTTT. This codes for CAWSVQGDLGGELFF.

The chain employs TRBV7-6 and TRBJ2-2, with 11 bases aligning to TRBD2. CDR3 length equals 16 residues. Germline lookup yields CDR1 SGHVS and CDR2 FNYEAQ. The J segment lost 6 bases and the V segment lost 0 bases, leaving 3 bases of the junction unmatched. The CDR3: CASSLAASGGSGELFF. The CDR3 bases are TGTGCCAGCAGCTTAGCCGCTAGCGGGGGGTCCGGGGAGCTGTTTTTT.

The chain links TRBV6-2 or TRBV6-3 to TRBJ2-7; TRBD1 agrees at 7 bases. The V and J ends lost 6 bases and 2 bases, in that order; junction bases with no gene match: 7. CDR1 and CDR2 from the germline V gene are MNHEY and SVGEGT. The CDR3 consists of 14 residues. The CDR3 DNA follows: TGTGCCAGCAGCCAGGGGGTTGGTACCTACGAGCAGTACTTC. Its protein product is CASSQGVGTYEQYF.

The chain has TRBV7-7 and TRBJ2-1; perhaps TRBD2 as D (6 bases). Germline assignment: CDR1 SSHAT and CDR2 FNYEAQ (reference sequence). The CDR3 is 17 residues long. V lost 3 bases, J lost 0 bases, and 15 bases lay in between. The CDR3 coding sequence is TGTGCCAGCAGCTTCCGGAGCGGGCCGAGCTCCTACAATGAGCAGTTCTTC. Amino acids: CASSFRSGPSSYNEQFF. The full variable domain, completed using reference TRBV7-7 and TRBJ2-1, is GAGVSQSPRYKVTKRGQDVTLRCDPISSHATLYWYQQALGQGPEFLTYFNYEAQPDKSGLPSDRFSAERPEGSISTLTIQRTEQRDSAMYRCASSFRSGPSSYNEQFFGPGTRLTVL.

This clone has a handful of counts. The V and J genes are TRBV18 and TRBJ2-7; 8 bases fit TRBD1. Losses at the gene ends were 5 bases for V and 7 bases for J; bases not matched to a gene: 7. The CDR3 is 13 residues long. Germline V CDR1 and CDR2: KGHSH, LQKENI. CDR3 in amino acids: CASSRQGASEQYF. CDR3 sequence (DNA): TGTGCCAGCTCAAGGCAGGGGGCATCGGAGCAGTACTTC.

The CDR3: CASSLDRGQETQYF. In nucleotides, the CDR3 is TGCGCCAGCAGCTTGGACAGGGGCCAAGAGACCCAGTACTTC. J is TRBJ2-5 and V is TRBV5-1; 7 bases match TRBD1. The CDR3 is 14 amino acids. Trimming cost V 0 bases and J 1 base; bases outside gene matches: 0. The germline CDR1 and CDR2 sequences are SGHRS and YFSETQ.

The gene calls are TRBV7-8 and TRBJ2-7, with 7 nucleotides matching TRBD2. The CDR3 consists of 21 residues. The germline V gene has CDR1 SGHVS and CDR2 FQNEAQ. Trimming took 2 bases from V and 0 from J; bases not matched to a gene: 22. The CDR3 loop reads CASSLRPRSVAGGLHSYEQYF. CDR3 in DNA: TGTGCCAGCAGCTTAAGGCCCCGTTCGGTAGCGGGTGGTCTTCACTCCTACGAGCAGTACTTC.

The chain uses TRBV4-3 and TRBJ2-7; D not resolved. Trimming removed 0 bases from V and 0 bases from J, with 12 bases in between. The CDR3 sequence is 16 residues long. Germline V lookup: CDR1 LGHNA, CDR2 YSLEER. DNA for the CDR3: TGCGCCAGCAGCCAAGATTTGGCGGCCAGCTCCTACGAGCAGTACTTC. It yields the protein CASSQDLAASSYEQYF.

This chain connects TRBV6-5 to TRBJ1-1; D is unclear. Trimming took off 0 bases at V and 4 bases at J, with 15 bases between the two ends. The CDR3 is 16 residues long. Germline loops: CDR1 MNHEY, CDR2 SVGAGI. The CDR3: CASSYSIPGRATEAFF. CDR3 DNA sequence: TGTGCCAGCAGTTACTCGATTCCGGGGAGGGCCACTGAAGCTTTCTTT.